The clone carrying this TCR beta chain was recorded at least ten times. Antigen unknown. Researchers took RNA transcripts and amplified the TCR beta CDR3 regions from them. Primed by the HTBI set, a first-round RT-PCR was run on the TCR CDR3. TCRdb ran MiXCR on the multiplex PCR reads and lists one entry per CDR3 protein. The sample lists 700,000 to 950,000 distinct CDR3 sequences, 30% to 40% occurring once. This sample was included in a study of T cells in Graves' hyperthyroidism and ophthalmopathy. Study information: Staff took peripheral blood when the initial diagnosis was made, before any treatment began. Notes on the study in general: Most clonotypes that expanded in the thyroid above 0.001 also showed up in blood.

The CDR3 contains 10 residues. CDR1 SQVTM and CDR2 ANQGSEA come from the germline V gene. The germline V and J ends were trimmed by 4 bases and 3 bases, with 3 bases remaining between them. Source material: blood. The TCR originated in a woman aged 40 to 50 with Graves' hyperthyroidism. This rearrangement joins TRBV29-1 to TRBJ2-5; D is unclear. DNA of the CDR3: TGCAGCGTTGTGGAAGAGACCCAGTACTTC. Translating gives CSVVEETQYF.